A single sample gave rise to the 26 T cell receptor beta chains below, sequenced in a study of early T cells in non-severe SARS-CoV-2 infection (dated by TCRdb to about 2021). Libraries were constructed by 5' RACE. The sequencer was a NextSeq 500. TCRdb passed the public sequencing reads through fastp at Q25 and MiXCR, retaining productive beta sequences. Every distinct CDR3 protein forms one entry, paired with its most common genes and DNA. The sample contains 65,000 to 95,000 distinct CDR3 sequences, around 14% of them found a single time. The ten largest account for around 9.9% of the sample. Sample: whole blood. Receptors originate from an adult who was a healthcare worker with PCR-confirmed SARS-CoV-2 infection or an uninfected control (not recorded which).

V and J are TRBV5-1 and TRBJ2-2; no firm D call. The ends were cut back, 0 bases at V and 8 bases at J, with 5 bases in the middle. Germline CDR1 is SGHRS and CDR2 is YFSETQ. The CDR3 has 12 amino acids. The CDR3 DNA sequence: TGCGCCAGCAGCTTGGACGGAGGGGAGCTGTTTTTT. It yields the protein CASSLDGGELFF.

This clonotype showed up many times. The gene calls are TRBV11-2 and TRBJ1-1; possibly TRBD1 for D (5 bases). The CDR3 covers 15 residues. Per germline, CDR1 SGHAT and CDR2 FQNNGV. Between the trimmed V and J ends, which lost 3 bases and 1 base, there was a span of 12 bases. The CDR3 loop is CASSFNGHTNTEAFF. The CDR3 DNA is TGTGCCAGCAGCTTTAATGGACATACGAACACTGAAGCTTTCTTT.

This chain joins TRBV30 and TRBJ2-2; 9 nucleotides line up with TRBD1. Per the germline V gene, CDR1 is GTSNPN and CDR2 is SVGIG (reference sequence). V lost 7 bases and J lost 4; bases outside the gene matches: 4. This CDR3 has 13 amino acids. The CDR3 spells CASDRGSTGELFF. The DNA for the CDR3 is TGTGCCTCGGACAGGGGTAGCACCGGGGAGCTGTTTTTT.

The sample holds many counts of this clonotype. The gene calls are TRBV28 and TRBJ1-2; D remains unclear. The CDR3 loop spans 13 amino acids. Trimming cost V 3 bases and J 0 bases, with 5 bases left between them. Per germline, CDR1 MDHEN and CDR2 SYDVKM. The CDR3 loop is CASSFGANYGYTF. CDR3 DNA: TGTGCCAGCAGTTTCGGGGCTAACTATGGCTACACCTTC.

The V and J genes are TRBV20-1 and TRBJ2-7, with a weak D call TRBD1 (6 bases). The CDR3 is 14 amino acids. CDR1 and CDR2 from the germline V gene are DFQATT and SNEGSKA (reference sequence). V was pared by 5 bases and J by 3 bases, with 17 bases between. The CDR3 reads CSAQGPGNFYEQYF. CDR3 bases: TGCAGTGCTCAGGGGCCAGGGAACTTCTACGAGCAGTACTTC.

This clonotype was observed a few times. The chain recombines TRBV4-2 with TRBJ1-3; no definite D call. V lost 0 bases to trimming and J lost 0 bases, with 12 bases between them. CDR3 length: 17 residues. Germline V gene data show CDR1 as LGHNA and CDR2 as YNFKEQ. The CDR3 coding sequence is TGTGCCAGCAGCCAAGATTTTACACCTAGCTCTGGAAACACCATATATTTT. Residues: CASSQDFTPSSGNTIYF.

CDR3 sequence (DNA): TGTGCCATCAGAGAACAGGGATCAGATACGCAGTATTTT. This codes for CAIREQGSDTQYF. The chain couples TRBV10-3 to TRBJ2-3; TRBD1 might be the D (6 bases). Germline CDR1 is ENHRY and CDR2 is SYGVKD. Between the trimmed V and J ends, which lost 6 bases and 4 bases, there was a span of 11 bases. The CDR3 runs to 13 residues.

In its sample, this clonotype was seen a few times. The V gene is TRBV28, the J gene TRBJ2-5; no reliable D call. Germline lookup yields CDR1 MDHEN and CDR2 SYDVKM. The CDR3 totals 12 residues. With 2 bases removed from V and 9 bases from J, the gap between germline ends came to 10 bases. The CDR3 sequence is CASSLKRAPQYF. The CDR3 coding sequence is TGTGCCAGCAGTTTAAAACGGGCCCCCCAGTACTTC.

This chain connects TRBV29-1 to TRBJ1-2, with D possibly being TRBD1 (6 bases). Germline-derived CDR1 and CDR2 are SQVTM and ANQGSEA. Trimming removed 7 bases at V and 8 bases at J, with 17 bases between. The CDR3 consists of 12 residues. The CDR3 protein is CSAGAARAGYTF. The CDR3 DNA reads TGCAGCGCAGGGGCCGCGAGGGCCGGCTACACCTTC. The whole variable domain, filled in from reference TRBV29-1 and TRBJ1-2, reads SAVISQKPSRDICQRGTSLTIQCQVDSQVTMMFWYRQQPGQSLTLIATANQGSEATYESGFVIDKFPISRPNLTFSTLTVSNMSPEDSSIYLCSAGAARAGYTFGSGTRLTVV.

V usage is TRBV29-1 and J usage is TRBJ2-3; TRBD1 aligns across 7 bases. The CDR3 extends over 13 amino acids. From germline, CDR1 is SQVTM and CDR2 ANQGSEA. The V gene end was trimmed by 6 bases and the J gene end by 3 bases; junction bases not matched to a gene: 6. CDR3 region: CSVHQTGTDTQYF. The CDR3 region has the DNA TGCAGCGTCCACCAGACAGGGACAGATACGCAGTATTTT.

This clonotype has a handful of counts. The rearrangement uses TRBV19 and TRBJ2-1, with D possibly TRBD1 on 5 matching bases. Germline V lookup: CDR1 LNHDA, CDR2 SQIVND (reference sequence). This CDR3 has 16 amino acids. V was clipped by 3 bases and J by 6 bases, with 18 bases between them. CDR3 in amino acids: CASSIPSRVNFNEQFF. The CDR3 DNA sequence: TGTGCCAGTAGTATTCCCAGCAGGGTGAATTTCAATGAGCAGTTCTTC.

This clonotype turned up a few times. The chain carries TRBV7-3 and TRBJ2-5; no clear D. From germline, CDR1 is SGHTA and CDR2 FQGTGA. The ends were cut back, 1 base at V and 2 bases at J, with 14 bases in the middle. There are 16 residues in the CDR3. Here the CDR3 DNA reads TGTGCCAGCAGCTTAATGGGCACCACGGATCAAGAGACCCAGTACTTC. The encoded protein is CASSLMGTTDQETQYF.

This clonotype has just a few counts. The chain links TRBV27 to TRBJ1-1, with D maybe TRBD1 (6 bases). V lost 3 bases to trimming and J lost 11 bases, with 22 bases between them. The CDR3 loop spans 15 amino acids. Germline CDR1 reads MNHEY; CDR2 reads SMNVEV (reference sequence). Written as DNA, the CDR3 is TGTGCCAGCAGTTTGGGGGGGGCTCCCGGAGTGAAGGCTTTCTTT. Translation gives CASSLGGAPGVKAFF.

The table lists this clonotype with a few counts. The gene calls are TRBV20-1 and TRBJ2-3, with TRBD2 identical over 8 bases. Germline CDR1 reads DFQATT; CDR2 reads SNEGSKA (reference sequence). The CDR3 length is 13 residues. Losses at the gene ends were 4 bases for V and 6 bases for J; bases not matched to a gene: 6. The CDR3 sequence: CSATIAGTDTQYF. The CDR3 DNA follows: TGCAGTGCTACCATAGCGGGGACCGATACGCAGTATTTT.

This clonotype was counted between two and nine times. The J gene is TRBJ1-1, the V gene TRBV11-2, with D possibly matching TRBD1 (6 bases). The CDR3 loop spans 14 amino acids. The germline V and J ends were trimmed by 1 base and 5 bases, with 11 bases remaining between them. Germline loops: CDR1 SGHAT, CDR2 FQNNGV. The DNA for the CDR3 is TGTGCCAGCAGCTTAGGCCAGGGGTTTACTGAAGCTTTCTTT. Encoded protein: CASSLGQGFTEAFF.

This clonotype was counted a few times. V is TRBV5-6 and J is TRBJ2-1, with no clear D. The CDR3 is 15 residues long. Germline V gene lookup returns CDR1 SGHDT and CDR2 YYEEEE. V lost 4 bases and J lost 0, with 11 bases in between. CDR3 region: CASSQTVSSYNEQFF. The CDR3 nucleotides read TGTGCCAGCAGCCAAACAGTCAGCTCCTACAATGAGCAGTTCTTC.

The table lists this clonotype with a few counts. J is TRBJ2-2 and V is TRBV25-1; 7 bases agree with TRBD2. The germline V gene has CDR1 MGHDK and CDR2 SYGVNS. The V and J ends lost 4 bases and 2 bases, in that order; junction bases with no gene match: 4. This CDR3 has 15 amino acids. The CDR3: CASSVPGLNTGELFF. The CDR3 nucleotides read TGTGCCAGCAGTGTCCCGGGACTAAACACCGGGGAGCTGTTTTTT. The variable domain in full, completed from reference TRBV25-1 and TRBJ2-2, reads EADIYQTPRYLVIGTGKKITLECSQTMGHDKMYWYQQDPGMELHLIHYSYGVNSTEKGDLSSESTVSRIRTEHFPLTLESARPSHTSQYLCASSVPGLNTGELFFGEGSRLTVL.

This chain joins TRBV2 and TRBJ2-5; 14 positions match TRBD2. The CDR3 spans 16 residues. V trimming: 5 bases; J trimming: 1 base; junction bases outside the gene matches: 3. From germline, CDR1 is SNHLY and CDR2 FYNNEI. The CDR3 nucleotides are TGTGCCAGCAGTAGGACTAGCGGGGGGTCCCAAGAGACCCAGTACTTC. The encoded protein is CASSRTSGGSQETQYF.

The CDR3 DNA sequence: TGTGCCAGCAGCTGGGGAAGGAACACTGAAGCTTTCTTT. It translates to CASSWGRNTEAFF. J is TRBJ1-1 and V is TRBV11-2; D is undetermined. The V gene's germline CDR1 is SGHAT and CDR2 FQNNGV. Between the trimmed V and J ends, which lost 4 bases and 1 base, there was a span of 7 bases. This CDR3 region has 13 residues.

The chain links TRBV7-9 to TRBJ1-4; D is unclear. The CDR3 length is 15 residues. Per the germline V gene, CDR1 is SEHNR and CDR2 is FQNEAQ (reference sequence). V was pared by 2 bases and J by 1 base, with 8 bases between. CDR3 region: CASSLNGVTNEKLFF. The CDR3 DNA reads as TGTGCCAGCAGCTTAAACGGTGTAACTAATGAAAAACTGTTTTTT. The full variable domain, its missing parts supplied by reference TRBV7-9 and TRBJ1-4, is DTGVSQNPRHKITKRGQNVTFRCDPISEHNRLYWYRQTLGQGPEFLTYFQNEAQLEKSRLLSDRFSAERPKGSFSTLEIQRTEQGDSAMYLCASSLNGVTNEKLFFGSGTQLSVL.

This sequence joins TRBV7-2 and TRBJ1-1; D uncertain. Trimming left V 3 bases short and J 0 bases short, with 8 bases between. The germline gives CDR1 SGHTA, CDR2 FQGNSA. CDR3 size: 14 residues. CDR3 bases: TGTGCCAGCAGCTTTGGGAGGGTGAACACTGAAGCTTTCTTT. Protein: CASSFGRVNTEAFF.

This clonotype was seen only a few times. The V call is TRBV11-2, the J call TRBJ2-2, with 8 bases matching TRBD1. V trimming: 5 bases; J trimming: 0 bases; junction bases outside the gene matches: 8. Germline CDR1 reads SGHAT; CDR2 reads FQNNGV. The CDR3 has 17 amino acids. The CDR3 reads CASSPRTGGTNTGELFF. The CDR3, as DNA: TGTGCCAGCAGCCCCCGAACAGGGGGAACGAACACCGGGGAGCTGTTTTTT.

The chain carries TRBV9 and TRBJ1-5, with 7 bases matching TRBD1. The germline V gene encodes CDR1 SGDLS and CDR2 YYNGEE. The length of the CDR3 is 15 residues. The junction had 4 bases not matched to a gene; V was cut back by 4 bases and J by 0 bases. The CDR3 spells CASSSGQNSNQPQHF. In DNA, the CDR3 is TGTGCCAGCAGCTCGGGACAGAATAGCAATCAGCCCCAGCATTTT.

The rearrangement joins TRBV7-9 to TRBJ2-1, with a possible D match to TRBD1 (5 bases). Trimming removed 1 base at V and 9 bases at J, with 13 bases between. CDR3 length equals 14 residues. Looked up from germline, CDR1 is SEHNR and CDR2 is FQNEAQ (reference sequence). CDR3 in DNA: TGTGCCAGCAGCTTAGGGGGCCTGTCTAGTGAGCAGTTCTTC. Translated: CASSLGGLSSEQFF.

This sequence joins TRBV29-1 and TRBJ2-3; TRBD1 matches 9 bases. Germline values: CDR1 SQVTM, CDR2 ANQGSEA. Unmatched junction bases numbered 4, after V lost 6 bases and J lost 6 bases. CDR3 length: 12 residues. CDR3 sequence (DNA): TGCAGCGTGGGACAGGGCCAGGATACGCAGTATTTT. Protein sequence: CSVGQGQDTQYF.

This chain joins TRBV10-3 and TRBJ2-1, with 8 bases lining up with TRBD2. The length of the CDR3 is 15 residues. CDR1 ENHRY and CDR2 SYGVKD come from the germline V gene. The trim removed 6 bases at V and 0 bases at J, leaving 4 bases unmatched. The CDR3 region has the DNA TGTGCCATCAGCAGCGGGGGAGCCTCCTACAATGAGCAGTTCTTC. Amino acid sequence: CAISSGGASYNEQFF.